This TCR beta chain emerged from a study of T cells after yellow fever vaccination. On the study more broadly: Researchers used SMART-Seq v4 Ultra Low Input to prepare fractions that had low cell numbers. Points from the study as a whole: Sorted repertoires could include abundant contaminating clonotypes from bulk cells. In post-booster samples, most primary-vaccination clones reappeared (about 96% CD4, nearly 90% CD8).

For this clonotype: Its cognate antigen is unknown.

The V gene lost 4 bases and the J gene lost 6 bases, with 14 bases spanning the gap. In germline, CDR1 is SGHTA, CDR2 FQGNSA. CDR3 length: 14 residues. By 5'RACE template switching, TCR cDNA was produced, with a universal primer site and UMIs added in the process. TCRdb re-called the 5' RACE reads with MiXCR, one entry per CDR3 protein. The table shows hundreds of thousands of distinct CDR3 sequences, with more than 5.5% occurring only once. This sequence joins TRBV7-2 and TRBJ2-3; D unclear. Here the sequenced sample was PBMCs, taken 5 days after the yellow fever booster vaccination. This TCR derives from a man aged 25 to 45 who received the YFV17D yellow fever vaccine. DNA for the CDR3: TGTGCCAGCAGCTCGGATCGGCACCCCGATACGCAGTATTTT. Its translation: CASSSDRHPDTQYF.